These 21 T cell receptor beta chains came from one sample sequenced in a study of cytomegalovirus exposure and HLA in healthy donors. PCR amplification relied on 60 Vbeta primers (plus 13 Jbeta primers). The protocol was immunoSEQ multiplex PCR, while the TCRdb copy is restricted to in-frame clones and leaves out a portion. The data show roughly 250,000 clones, 75% to 90% seen once. The specimen sequenced was PBMCs. The origin of the receptors is a girl under 10 years old in good health and CMV-seronegative.

The genes are TRBV4-1 and TRBJ2-4, with 8 bases lining up with TRBD1. The J segment lost 5 bases and the V segment lost 4 bases, leaving 4 bases of the junction unmatched. Germline values: CDR1 MGHRA, CDR2 YSYEKL. The CDR3 length is 14 residues. The CDR3 loop reads CASSRDRGQNIQYF. The CDR3 coding sequence is TGCGCCAGCAGCCGTGACAGGGGTCAAAACATTCAGTACTTC.

V gene TRBV7-8 combines with J gene TRBJ1-2, with 7 positions matching TRBD1. The CDR3 has 17 residues. Germline trimming cut 4 bases from V and 4 bases from J; bases unmatched to any gene: 15. Germline loops: CDR1 SGHVS, CDR2 FQNEAQ. The CDR3 DNA reads as TGTGCCAGCAGCTCCCCGTGGTTCCGGCCAGGGGGCTATGGCTACACCTTC. This encodes CASSSPWFRPGGYGYTF.

The chain employs TRBV4-1 and TRBJ2-7, with D possibly TRBD2 on 7 matching bases. Trimming removed 0 bases from V and 3 bases from J, with 15 bases in between. CDR1 and CDR2 from the germline V gene are MGHRA and YSYEKL. The CDR3 loop spans 16 amino acids. The CDR3: CASSQDVVGGGYEQYF. The CDR3 DNA reads TGCGCCAGCAGCCAAGATGTTGTAGGGGGGGGCTACGAGCAGTACTTC.

The rearrangement uses TRBV28 and TRBJ2-1; tentative D call: TRBD1 (5 bases). Trimming pared 6 bases from V and 6 bases from J, leaving 18 bases between. The germline CDR1 and CDR2 sequences are MDHEN and SYDVKM. This CDR3 spans 15 amino acids. CDR3 bases: TGTGCCAGCAGGAGTAGGGGTGGCACAATCAATGAGCAGTTCTTC. As protein: CASRSRGGTINEQFF.

V is TRBV5-1 and J is TRBJ1-1; D is ambiguous. V gave up 4 bases and J gave up 7 bases, with 14 bases separating them. The CDR3 runs to 13 residues. The germline V gene encodes CDR1 SGHRS and CDR2 YFSETQ. As DNA, the CDR3 is TGCGCCAGCAGCGTGGACGGTTTCGATGAAGCTTTCTTT. It yields the protein CASSVDGFDEAFF. Full variable domain (rest looked up from reference TRBV5-1 and TRBJ1-1): KAGVTQTPRYLIKTRGQQVTLSCSPISGHRSVSWYQQTPGQGLQFLFEYFSETQRNKGNFPGRFSGRQFSNSRSEMNVSTLELGDSALYLCASSVDGFDEAFFGQGTRLTVV.

This clone was recorded a few times. The chain is built from TRBV4-2 and TRBJ2-5, with 8 bases lining up with TRBD1. This CDR3 has 15 residues. Germline assignment: CDR1 LGHNA and CDR2 YNFKEQ. V lost 4 bases and J lost 2; bases outside the gene matches: 6. The CDR3 DNA follows: TGTGCCAGCAGCCCAAACCACAGGGGGCAAGAGACCCAGTACTTC. The encoded protein is CASSPNHRGQETQYF.

V and J are TRBV15 and TRBJ1-5; D gene unclear. The V end lost 2 bases, the J end lost 4 bases, and 6 bases lay between the germline ends. Looked up from germline, CDR1 is LNHNV and CDR2 is YYDKDF (reference sequence). The CDR3 runs 13 residues. As DNA, the CDR3 is TGTGCCACCAGCAGAAACAAAAATCAGCCCCAGCATTTT. It encodes CATSRNKNQPQHF.

This chain connects TRBV28 to TRBJ2-7, with a possible D match to TRBD2 (6 bases). V lost 5 bases and J lost 2, with 16 bases in between. The CDR3 is 15 amino acids. Germline V gives CDR1 MDHEN, CDR2 SYDVKM. CDR3 sequence (DNA): TGTGCCAGCAGTCCATTACTAGCATACACCTACGAGCAGTACTTC. Protein sequence: CASSPLLAYTYEQYF.

The DNA of the CDR3 is TGTGCCAGCAGCTTTTCATCAGGGTTAGCGGATCAGCCCCAGCATTTT. Protein product: CASSFSSGLADQPQHF. J is TRBJ1-5 and V is TRBV7-9; weak D call: TRBD1 (5 bases). Germline V gene sequence: CDR1 SEHNR, CDR2 FQNEAQ (reference sequence). The CDR3 extends over 16 amino acids. Trimming took 3 bases from V and 5 from J, leaving 17 bases between them.

The CDR3 nucleotides read TGTGCCAGCACGTGGGGGGGGTACAATCAGCCCCAGCATTTT. Translated: CASTWGGYNQPQHF. The chain carries TRBV28 and TRBJ1-5; D may be TRBD1 (5 bases). The CDR3 has 14 amino acids. Trimming left V 7 bases short and J 3 bases short, with 13 bases between. Germline-derived CDR1 and CDR2 are MDHEN and SYDVKM.

The chain recombines TRBV2 with TRBJ2-1, with D perhaps TRBD2 (6 bases). The ends were cut back, 7 bases at V and 6 bases at J, with 19 bases in the middle. CDR1 is SNHLY and CDR2 is FYNNEI in the germline V gene. The CDR3 contains 15 residues. CDR3 bases: TGTGCCAGCAAGGTGGCGGGGTTCGAAGGCAATGAGCAGTTCTTC. Translation gives CASKVAGFEGNEQFF.

The chain links TRBV30 to TRBJ1-5; TRBD1 might be the D (5 bases). This CDR3 is built from 14 residues. Looked up from germline, CDR1 is GTSNPN and CDR2 is SVGIG (reference sequence). Trimming removed 2 bases at V and 2 bases at J, with 10 bases between. CDR3 bases: TGTGCCTGGAGTCGCGGGGGTGGCAATCAGCCCCAGCATTTT. It specifies CAWSRGGGNQPQHF.

The rearrangement joins TRBV6-1 to TRBJ1-5; possible D gene TRBD1, 5 bases. CDR1 and CDR2 (germline): MNHNS, SASEGT. The CDR3 loop spans 15 amino acids. V dropped 5 bases and J dropped 4 bases, with 15 bases sitting between them. The CDR3 is CASSPFGADNQPQHF. CDR3 coding DNA: TGTGCCAGCAGTCCCTTTGGGGCGGATAATCAGCCCCAGCATTTT.

The chain uses TRBV5-1 and TRBJ2-2; 12 nucleotides match TRBD2. The CDR3 is 17 amino acids. After removal of 0 bases from V and 4 bases from J, the junction contained 4 bases not matched to a gene. Germline V gene lookup returns CDR1 SGHRS and CDR2 YFSETQ. The CDR3 here is CASSLGLAGVGTGELFF. Here the CDR3 DNA reads TGCGCCAGCAGCTTGGGACTAGCGGGAGTAGGCACCGGGGAGCTGTTTTTT. The entire variable domain, with the rest obtained from reference TRBV5-1 and TRBJ2-2, is as follows: KAGVTQTPRYLIKTRGQQVTLSCSPISGHRSVSWYQQTPGQGLQFLFEYFSETQRNKGNFPGRFSGRQFSNSRSEMNVSTLELGDSALYLCASSLGLAGVGTGELFFGEGSRLTVL.

The chain has TRBV6-5 and TRBJ2-7; 7 bases are shared with TRBD2. Per germline, CDR1 MNHEY and CDR2 SVGAGI. This CDR3 has 15 amino acids. Trimming at V came to 7 bases and at J to 2 bases, leaving 11 bases not matched to a gene. CDR3 protein: CASTSPRGRPYEQYF. In nucleotides, the CDR3 is TGTGCCAGCACTTCCCCCCGCGGGAGACCCTACGAGCAGTACTTC.

The V and J genes are TRBV18 and TRBJ2-1, with TRBD2 matching over 14 bases. Germline assignment: CDR1 KGHSH and CDR2 LQKENI. This CDR3 has 16 residues. Germline trimming cut 5 bases from V and 2 bases from J; bases unmatched to any gene: 2. CDR3 residues: CASSRLAGGPYNEQFF. The CDR3 nucleotides read TGTGCCAGCTCAAGACTAGCGGGAGGGCCCTACAATGAGCAGTTCTTC.

This chain joins TRBV10-2 and TRBJ2-2; TRBD1 matches 11 bases. Germline V gene sequence: CDR1 WSHSY, CDR2 SAAADI. With 7 bases clipped from V and 4 bases from J, the junction kept 2 bases outside the gene matches. The CDR3 is 14 amino acids. The CDR3 is CASKGTGGTGELFF. Written as DNA, the CDR3 is TGCGCCAGCAAAGGGACAGGGGGCACCGGGGAGCTGTTTTTT.

The V gene is TRBV4-1, the J gene TRBJ1-1; tentatively, D is TRBD1 (6 bases). Trimming pared 2 bases from V and 1 base from J, leaving 14 bases between. The CDR3 runs to 16 residues. Germline lookup yields CDR1 MGHRA and CDR2 YSYEKL. For the CDR3, the DNA is TGCGCCAGCAGCCAAACACAGGGCAATGGGAACACTGAAGCTTTCTTT. It codes for CASSQTQGNGNTEAFF.

There are a few counts of this clone. The rearrangement uses TRBV9 and TRBJ2-7; D perhaps matches TRBD2 (6 bases). The ends were cut back, 0 bases at V and 0 bases at J, with 13 bases in the middle. CDR1 is SGDLS, CDR2 YYNGEE, per germline. The length of the CDR3 is 16 residues. CDR3 nucleotide sequence: TGTGCCAGCAGCGTAGTTGCTAGCGCCAGCTCCTACGAGCAGTACTTC. It codes for CASSVVASASSYEQYF. The full variable domain, in which reference TRBV9 and TRBJ2-7 provide the parts outside the CDR3, is DSGVTQTPKHLITATGQRVTLRCSPRSGDLSVYWYQQSLDQGLQFLIQYYNGEERAKGNILERFSAQQFPDLHSELNLSSLELGDSALYFCASSVVASASSYEQYFGPGTRLTVT.

The genes are TRBV27 and TRBJ2-1, with a possible D match to TRBD1 (6 bases). The CDR3 is 14 amino acids. In germline, CDR1 is MNHEY, CDR2 SMNVEV (reference sequence). V was cut by 5 bases and J by 2 bases, with 10 bases left in between. The CDR3 DNA is TGTGCCAGCAGTGTGGACAGAGCCTACAATGAGCAGTTCTTC. It translates to CASSVDRAYNEQFF.

V gene TRBV7-2 combines with J gene TRBJ2-7; 7 bases align to TRBD1. The CDR3 covers 14 residues. J lost 0 bases, V lost 1 base, and 0 bases had no gene match. Germline V gene lookup returns CDR1 SGHTA and CDR2 FQGNSA. The CDR3 sequence: CASSLGTGSYEQYF. In DNA form, the CDR3 reads TGTGCCAGCAGCTTAGGGACAGGCTCCTACGAGCAGTACTTC.